The clone carrying this T cell receptor beta chain showed up just a few times. Its specificity is not known. With 60 Vbeta and 13 Jbeta primers, the PCR was carried out. TCRdb's table, derived via immunoSEQ multiplex PCR, lists solely in-frame clones and lacks some. The profile covers over 100,000 clones, with about 9.4% appearing a single time and over 4.5% taken by the ten largest. The germline gives CDR1 SGHNT, CDR2 YYREEE (reference sequence). This CDR3 comprises 15 residues. V lost 2 bases to trimming and J lost 7 bases; unmatched junction nucleotides: 11. The data were taken from a study of cytomegalovirus exposure and HLA in healthy donors. Findings and limits, study-wide: Previously analyzed data showed that most TCR beta V segments were productive at a frequency of about 87% or about 30%.

The clonotype was recovered from a man aged 35-49 years in good health and CMV-seropositive. The rearrangement uses TRBV5-4 and TRBJ2-5; 7 bases are shared with TRBD1. The sample taken for sequencing was PBMCs. In DNA, the CDR3 is TGTGCCAGCAGCTTTCCGGACAGGCGGGTAGTGACCCAGTACTTC. Translation: CASSFPDRRVVTQYF.